These T cell receptor beta chains were read from a single sample in a study of response to subunit inactivated influenza vaccine. Using its own MiXCR run on the RT-PCR reads, TCRdb lists one record per CDR3 protein. This sample carries some 500,000 distinct CDR3 sequences, 25% of them seen once, and the ten largest clones take 1.9%. The sequencing here drew on CD4+ T cells sorted from PBMCs, taken more than 4 days after vaccination. The receptors were sampled from a man in his forties or fifties who received an inactivated influenza vaccine. The CDR3 runs from the conserved cysteine through the conserved F or W. The D gene is left open where the match is weak. The size entry is marked missing in some rows and otherwise reads once, few, many or a size class.

CDR3 DNA: TGTGCCAGCAGCTTGGGACTCCCTTCCGGGGAGCTGTTTTTT; CDR3 protein: CASSLGLPSGELFF; clone size: .; J gene: TRBJ2-2; V gene: TRBV12-3/TRBV12-4; D gene: .
CDR3 DNA: TGTGCCAGCAGTCTTCTAGCGGCGGGCGAGCAGTACTTC; CDR3 protein: CASSLLAAGEQYF; clone size: few; J gene: TRBJ2-7; V gene: TRBV12-3/TRBV12-4; D gene: TRBD2
CDR3 DNA: TGCAGTGCCCTCGCCCTGGGTAGTAATGAGCAGTTCTTC; CDR3 protein: CSALALGSNEQFF; clone size: few; J gene: TRBJ2-1; V gene: TRBV20-1; D gene: .
CDR3 DNA: TGTGCTAGTGGTTCCCTAGGACAGCGCGGGGGGACCCAGTACTTC; CDR3 protein: CASGSLGQRGGTQYF; clone size: .; J gene: TRBJ2-5; V gene: TRBV12-5; D gene: .
CDR3 DNA: TGTGCCAGCACCTCATCAGTGGCTTCGGGCCATTTTGAGGCTTTCTTT; CDR3 protein: CASTSSVASGHFEAFF; clone size: few; J gene: TRBJ1-1; V gene: TRBV7-6; D gene: .
CDR3 DNA: TGCAGTGCTAGAGCTAGCGGGGGGACAGATACGCAGTATTTT; CDR3 protein: CSARASGGTDTQYF; clone size: few; J gene: TRBJ2-3; V gene: TRBV20-1; D gene: TRBD2
CDR3 DNA: TGTGCCAGCAGTTATCTGGCGACGTTAGGTAATGAGCAGTTCTTC; CDR3 protein: CASSYLATLGNEQFF; clone size: .; J gene: TRBJ2-1; V gene: TRBV6-2/TRBV6-3; D gene: .
CDR3 DNA: TGTGCCAGCAGCCCACGACAGGGGACAGAGACCCAGTACTTC; CDR3 protein: CASSPRQGTETQYF; clone size: .; J gene: TRBJ2-5; V gene: TRBV7-9; D gene: TRBD1
CDR3 DNA: TGTGCCAGCAGTTCCGCTGAGTTGACGGATGTCTACGAGCAGTACTTC; CDR3 protein: CASSSAELTDVYEQYF; clone size: .; J gene: TRBJ2-7; V gene: TRBV12-3/TRBV12-4; D gene: .
CDR3 DNA: TGTGCCAGCAGCCCGACTAGCAGAACAGATACGCAGTATTTT; CDR3 protein: CASSPTSRTDTQYF; clone size: .; J gene: TRBJ2-3; V gene: TRBV7-2; D gene: TRBD2
CDR3 DNA: TGTGCCAGCAGCTTAGGGGGGGGGAACACTGAAGCTTTCTTT; CDR3 protein: CASSLGGGNTEAFF; clone size: many; J gene: TRBJ1-1; V gene: TRBV5-1; D gene: .
CDR3 DNA: TGTGCCAGCAGTTACTCGATCCCAGGACAGGGGGCCTACAATGAGCAGTTCTTC; CDR3 protein: CASSYSIPGQGAYNEQFF; clone size: .; J gene: TRBJ2-1; V gene: TRBV6-5; D gene: TRBD1
CDR3 DNA: TGTGCCAGCAGCTTAGTCCGGGTCACTGAAGCTTTCTTT; CDR3 protein: CASSLVRVTEAFF; clone size: .; J gene: TRBJ1-1; V gene: TRBV11-2; D gene: .
CDR3 DNA: TGTGCCAGCAGTTTAGCAACGATTAGCACAGATACGCAGTATTTT; CDR3 protein: CASSLATISTDTQYF; clone size: few; J gene: TRBJ2-3; V gene: TRBV12-3/TRBV12-4; D gene: .
CDR3 DNA: TGCGCCAGCAGCCAAACCCCAACAGGGATCAACTACGAGCAGTACTTC; CDR3 protein: CASSQTPTGINYEQYF; clone size: few; J gene: TRBJ2-7; V gene: TRBV5-1; D gene: .
CDR3 DNA: TGTGCCAGCAGCTTTAGGCCCCAGGGTGAGCAGTTCTTC; CDR3 protein: CASSFRPQGEQFF; clone size: few; J gene: TRBJ2-1; V gene: TRBV7-9; D gene: .
CDR3 DNA: TGTGCCAGCAGTCTCGACGGCGACCAATCCTACGAGCAGTACTTC; CDR3 protein: CASSLDGDQSYEQYF; clone size: .; J gene: TRBJ2-7; V gene: TRBV11-1; D gene: .
CDR3 DNA: TGCGCCAGCAGCCAAGTAGGTAAGACCGTCAATCAGCCCCAGCATTTT; CDR3 protein: CASSQVGKTVNQPQHF; clone size: .; J gene: TRBJ1-5; V gene: TRBV4-1; D gene: .
CDR3 DNA: TGCGCCAGCAGCCAGGTACATGTAGGCACTGAAGCTTTCTTT; CDR3 protein: CASSQVHVGTEAFF; clone size: .; J gene: TRBJ1-1; V gene: TRBV4-3; D gene: .
CDR3 DNA: TGTGCCATCAGTGAGTCGACCGTAGAGCCCCAGCATTTT; CDR3 protein: CAISESTVEPQHF; clone size: few; J gene: TRBJ1-5; V gene: TRBV10-3; D gene: .